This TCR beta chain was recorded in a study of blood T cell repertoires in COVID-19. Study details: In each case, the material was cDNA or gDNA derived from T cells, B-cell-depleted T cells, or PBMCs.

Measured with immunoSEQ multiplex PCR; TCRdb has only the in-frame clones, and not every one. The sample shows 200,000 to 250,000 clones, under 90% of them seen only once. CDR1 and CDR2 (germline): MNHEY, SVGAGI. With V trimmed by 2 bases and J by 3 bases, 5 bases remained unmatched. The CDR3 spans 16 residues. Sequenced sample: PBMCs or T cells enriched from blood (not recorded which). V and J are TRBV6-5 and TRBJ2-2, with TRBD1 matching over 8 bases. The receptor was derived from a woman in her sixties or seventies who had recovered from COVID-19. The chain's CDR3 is CASSYLGTGYTGELFF. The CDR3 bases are TGTGCCAGCAGTTACCTGGGGACAGGCTACACCGGGGAGCTGTTTTTT.